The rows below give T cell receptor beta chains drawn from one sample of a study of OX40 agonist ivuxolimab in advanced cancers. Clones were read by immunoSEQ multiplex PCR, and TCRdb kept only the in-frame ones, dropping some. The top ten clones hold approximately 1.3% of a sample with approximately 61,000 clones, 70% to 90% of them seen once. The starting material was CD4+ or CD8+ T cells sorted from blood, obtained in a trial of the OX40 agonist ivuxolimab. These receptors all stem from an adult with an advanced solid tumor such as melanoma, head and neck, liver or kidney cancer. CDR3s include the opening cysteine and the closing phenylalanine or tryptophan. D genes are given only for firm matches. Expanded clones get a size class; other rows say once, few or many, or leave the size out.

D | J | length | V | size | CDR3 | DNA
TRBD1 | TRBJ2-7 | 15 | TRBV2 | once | CASSEGQGAIYEQYF | TGTGCCAGCAGTGAAGGGCAGGGGGCAATCTACGAGCAGTACTTC
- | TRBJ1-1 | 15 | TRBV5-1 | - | CASSFETVLNTEAFF | TGCGCCAGCAGCTTCGAGACAGTCTTGAACACTGAAGCTTTCTTT
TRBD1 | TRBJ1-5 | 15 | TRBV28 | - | CASSLLGQGAQPQHF | TGTGCCAGCAGTTTACTCGGACAGGGGGCCCAGCCCCAGCATTTT
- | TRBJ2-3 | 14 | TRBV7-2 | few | CASISAVNTDTQYF | TGTGCCAGCATCTCGGCGGTTAACACAGATACGCAGTATTTT
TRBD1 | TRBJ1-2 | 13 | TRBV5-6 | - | CASSKDRAYGYTF | TGTGCCAGCAGCAAGGACAGGGCCTATGGCTACACCTTC
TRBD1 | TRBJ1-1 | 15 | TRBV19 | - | CASSIGETGRTEAFF | TGTGCCAGTAGTATAGGGGAGACAGGGAGGACTGAAGCTTTCTTT
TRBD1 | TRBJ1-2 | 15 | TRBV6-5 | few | CASSGQGAGDYGYTF | TGTGCCAGCAGTGGACAGGGGGCTGGAGACTATGGCTACACCTTC
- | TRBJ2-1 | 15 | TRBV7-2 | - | CASSLLGGRNNEQFF | TGTGCCAGCAGCTTACTTGGGGGGCGAAACAATGAGCAGTTCTTC
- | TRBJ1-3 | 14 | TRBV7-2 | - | CASSLEAGRNTIYF | TGTGCCAGCAGCTTAGAGGCAGGGAGAAACACCATATATTTT
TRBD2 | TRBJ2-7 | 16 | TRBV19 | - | CASPQYGVAGEDEQYF | TGTGCCAGTCCCCAATACGGGGTAGCGGGAGAGGACGAGCAGTACTTC
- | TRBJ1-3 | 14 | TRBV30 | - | CAWTMAFDGNTIYF | TGTGCCTGGACGATGGCCTTTGATGGAAACACCATATATTTT
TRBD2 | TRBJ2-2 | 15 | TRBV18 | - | CASSPTSGGTGELFF | TGTGCCAGCTCACCGACTAGCGGAGGCACCGGGGAGCTGTTTTTT
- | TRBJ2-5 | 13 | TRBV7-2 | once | CASSPGGWETQYF | TGTGCCAGCAGCCCAGGTGGGTGGGAGACCCAGTACTTC
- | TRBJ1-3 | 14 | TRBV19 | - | CASSINREGNTIYF | TGTGCCAGTAGTATCAACAGGGAAGGAAACACCATATATTTT
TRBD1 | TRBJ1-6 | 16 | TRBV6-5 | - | CASSFSGTGVRSPLHF | TGTGCCAGCAGTTTTTCGGGGACAGGGGTACGTTCACCCCTCCACTTT
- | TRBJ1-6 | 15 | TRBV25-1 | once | CASSERGRTHSPLHF | TGTGCCAGCAGTGAAAGGGGGAGGACCCATTCACCCCTCCACTTT
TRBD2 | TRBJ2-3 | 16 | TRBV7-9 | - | CASSLVPGGLTDTQYF | TGTGCCAGCAGCTTAGTCCCGGGGGGGCTCACAGATACGCAGTATTTT
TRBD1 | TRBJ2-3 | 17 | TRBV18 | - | CASSPQPRGLSTDTQYF | TGTGCCAGCTCACCACAACCAAGGGGGCTTAGCACAGATACGCAGTATTTT
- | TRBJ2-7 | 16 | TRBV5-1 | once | CASSLARGGGAYEQYF | TGCGCCAGCAGCTTGGCCAGGGGCGGGGGCGCATATGAGCAGTACTTC
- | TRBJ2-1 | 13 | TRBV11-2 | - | CASTPRRGGEQFF | TGTGCCAGCACCCCACGAAGGGGGGGGGAGCAGTTCTTC
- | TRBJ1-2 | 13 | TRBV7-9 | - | CASKNARMGGYTF | TGTGCCAGCAAAAACGCGCGAATGGGGGGCTACACCTTC
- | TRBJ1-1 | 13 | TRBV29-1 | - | CSVLPSGNTEAFF | TGCAGCGTGCTTCCTTCGGGGAACACTGAAGCTTTCTTT
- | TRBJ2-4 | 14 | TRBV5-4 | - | CASSPQGMGNIQYF | TGTGCCAGCAGCCCGCAGGGGATGGGAAACATTCAGTACTTC
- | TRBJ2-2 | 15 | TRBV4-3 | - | CASSRYRTNTGELFF | TGCGCCAGCAGCCGGTACAGAACGAACACCGGGGAGCTGTTTTTT
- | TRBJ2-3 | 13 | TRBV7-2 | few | CASSLPSTDTQYF | TGTGCCAGCAGCTTACCTTCCACAGATACGCAGTATTTT
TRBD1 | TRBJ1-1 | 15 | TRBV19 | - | CASSSPPGTGTEAFF | TGTGCCAGTAGTTCCCCCCCCGGGACAGGGACTGAAGCTTTCTTT
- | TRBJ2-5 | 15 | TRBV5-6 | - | CASSLQGLGRETQYF | TGTGCCAGCAGCTTACAGGGCTTGGGGAGAGAGACCCAGTACTTC
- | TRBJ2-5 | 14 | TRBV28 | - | CASTLRGGQETQYF | TGTGCCAGCACCCTCCGGGGAGGTCAAGAGACCCAGTACTTC
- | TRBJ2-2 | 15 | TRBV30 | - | CACPPQLTNTGELFF | TGTGCCTGCCCCCCGCAGTTAACGAACACCGGGGAGCTGTTTTTT
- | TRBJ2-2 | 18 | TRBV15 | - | CATSRAGRGPGNTGELFF | TGTGCCACCAGCAGAGCGGGGCGCGGCCCTGGGAACACCGGGGAGCTGTTTTTT
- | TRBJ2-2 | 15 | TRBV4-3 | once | CASSQAWGATGELFF | TGCGCCAGCAGCCAGGCGTGGGGGGCCACCGGGGAGCTGTTTTTT
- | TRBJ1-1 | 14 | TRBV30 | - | CAWSGGGVGTEAFF | TGTGCCTGGAGTGGGGGGGGTGTCGGGACTGAAGCTTTCTTT
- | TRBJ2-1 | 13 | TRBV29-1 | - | CSVDKGGYNEQFF | TGCAGCGTTGATAAAGGGGGCTACAATGAGCAGTTCTTC
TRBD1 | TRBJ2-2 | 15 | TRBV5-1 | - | CASKTGGESTGELFF | TGCGCCAGCAAAACAGGGGGCGAGAGCACCGGGGAGCTGTTTTTT
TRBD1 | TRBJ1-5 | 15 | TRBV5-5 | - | CASSGQGARGQPQHF | TGTGCCAGCAGCGGACAGGGGGCGCGTGGTCAGCCCCAGCATTTT
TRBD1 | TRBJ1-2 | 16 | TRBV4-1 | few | CASSQVGQGAFHGYTF | TGCGCCAGCAGCCAGGTTGGACAGGGGGCGTTTCATGGCTACACCTTC
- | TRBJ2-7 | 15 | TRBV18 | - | CASSPSVGASYEQYF | TGTGCCAGCTCACCAAGCGTAGGGGCCTCCTACGAGCAGTACTTC
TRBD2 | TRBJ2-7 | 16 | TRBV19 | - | CASRGSGRADFHEQYF | TGTGCCAGTAGGGGTAGCGGGAGGGCCGATTTCCACGAGCAGTACTTC
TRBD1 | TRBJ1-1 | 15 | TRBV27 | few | CASSYLDRANTEAFF | TGTGCCAGCAGTTATTTGGACAGGGCGAACACTGAAGCTTTCTTT
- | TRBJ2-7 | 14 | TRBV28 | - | CASRTTGRAYEQYF | TGTGCCAGCAGAACGACAGGGAGGGCCTACGAGCAGTACTTC
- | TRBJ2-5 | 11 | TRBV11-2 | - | CASARGETQYF | TGTGCCAGCGCTCGGGGTGAGACCCAGTACTTC
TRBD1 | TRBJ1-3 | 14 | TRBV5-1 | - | CASSSRTGENTIYF | TGCGCCAGCAGCTCTAGGACAGGGGAAAACACCATATATTTT
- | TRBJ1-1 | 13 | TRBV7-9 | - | CASSFSQNTEAFF | TGTGCCAGCAGCTTTAGCCAGAACACTGAAGCTTTCTTT
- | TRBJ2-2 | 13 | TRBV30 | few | CAWSVQVTGELFF | TGTGCCTGGAGTGTACAAGTGACCGGGGAGCTGTTTTTT
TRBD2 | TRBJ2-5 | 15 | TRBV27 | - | CASKRGRAGGETQYF | TGTGCCAGCAAGCGCGGGAGGGCCGGGGGGGAGACCCAGTACTTC
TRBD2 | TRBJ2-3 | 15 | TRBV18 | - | CASSPRAGGRDTQYF | TGTGCCAGCTCACCAAGAGCGGGGGGACGGGATACGCAGTATTTT
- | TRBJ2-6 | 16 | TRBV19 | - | CASIAGAASGANVLTF | TGTGCCAGTATCGCAGGGGCAGCCTCTGGGGCCAACGTCCTGACTTTC
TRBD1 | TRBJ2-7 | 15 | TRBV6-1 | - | CASSAPGQGFGEQYF | TGTGCCAGCAGTGCACCGGGACAGGGTTTTGGAGAGCAGTACTTC
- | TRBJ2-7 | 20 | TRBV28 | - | CASRDWEGQGVISGSYEQYF | TGTGCCAGCAGGGATTGGGAGGGACAGGGAGTTATTAGCGGGAGCTACGAGCAGTACTTC
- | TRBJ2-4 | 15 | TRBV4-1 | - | CASSQDLLAKNIQYF | TGCGCCAGCAGCCAAGATTTACTAGCCAAAAACATTCAGTACTTC
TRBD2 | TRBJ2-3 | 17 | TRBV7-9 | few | CASSLGLAGSRTDTQYF | TGTGCCAGCAGCTTAGGACTAGCGGGTTCACGCACAGATACGCAGTATTTT
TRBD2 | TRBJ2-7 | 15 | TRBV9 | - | CASSPRTSGPYEQYF | TGTGCCAGCAGCCCCCGGACTAGCGGACCCTACGAGCAGTACTTC
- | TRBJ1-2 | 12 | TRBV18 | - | CASSRPADGYTF | TGTGCCAGCTCACGGCCTGCCGACGGCTACACCTTC
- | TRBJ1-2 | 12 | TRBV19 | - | CASSPGPHGYTF | TGTGCCAGTAGTCCCGGGCCCCATGGCTACACCTTC